This entry lists 20 T cell receptor beta chains sequenced from one sample in a study of blood T cell repertoires in COVID-19. Repertoires were generated with immunoSEQ multiplex PCR, while TCRdb's copy carries only in-frame clones and drops some. The sample has fewer than 500,000 clones, more than 75% seen once. The sequencing sample was made of PBMCs or T cells enriched from blood (not recorded which). The receptors here all came from a woman in her 30s with acute COVID-19.

V usage is TRBV9 and J usage is TRBJ1-3, with D perhaps matching TRBD1 (6 bases). The CDR3 is 17 residues long. V was clipped by 0 bases and J by 2 bases, with 15 bases between them. The germline CDR1 and CDR2 sequences are SGDLS and YYNGEE. The CDR3 is CASSVEWGGAPGNTIYF. The DNA for the CDR3 is TGTGCCAGCAGCGTAGAGTGGGGGGGCGCCCCTGGAAACACCATATATTTT.

CDR3 in amino acids: CSVEVDRPHTEAFF. CDR3 DNA: TGCAGCGTTGAAGTTGACAGGCCCCACACTGAAGCTTTCTTT. This rearrangement joins TRBV29-1 to TRBJ1-1; maybe TRBD1 (6 bases). The CDR3 runs to 14 residues. V dropped 1 base and J dropped 3 bases, with 12 bases sitting between them. Germline V gene sequence: CDR1 SQVTM, CDR2 ANQGSEA.

The J gene is TRBJ1-5, the V gene TRBV19, with 10 nucleotides matching TRBD1. The V gene end was trimmed by 8 bases and the J gene end by 4 bases; junction bases not matched to a gene: 8. Germline assignment: CDR1 LNHDA and CDR2 SQIVND (reference sequence). The CDR3 is made up of 15 amino acids. This chain's CDR3 is CASFRTGGYNQPQHF. The CDR3 DNA is TGTGCCAGTTTTCGGACAGGGGGTTATAATCAGCCCCAGCATTTT.

The V gene is TRBV6-5, the J gene TRBJ2-6; D uncertain. The germline V gene encodes CDR1 MNHEY and CDR2 SVGAGI. Trimming removed 0 bases from V and 0 bases from J, with 3 bases in between. This CDR3 has 15 amino acids. The CDR3 here is CASSYSFSGANVLTF. The CDR3, as DNA: TGTGCCAGCAGTTACTCCTTCTCTGGGGCCAACGTCCTGACTTTC.

The chain combines TRBV4-1 with TRBJ2-2; D is perhaps TRBD2 (6 bases). The CDR3 has 19 residues. Germline assignment: CDR1 MGHRA and CDR2 YSYEKL. V lost 0 bases, J lost 2 bases, and 19 bases lay in between. In nucleotides, the CDR3 is TGCGCCAGCAGCCAAGATTGGGCTAGCGCCACTTTTAACACCGGGGAGCTGTTTTTT. Amino acids: CASSQDWASATFNTGELFF.

CDR3 region: CASSIVGGTVNSPLHF. The CDR3 DNA follows: TGTGCCAGTAGTATAGTTGGGGGGACAGTCAATTCACCCCTCCACTTT. The chain combines TRBV19 with TRBJ1-6, with 7 bases identical to TRBD1. The length of the CDR3 is 16 residues. CDR1 and CDR2 from the germline V gene are LNHDA and SQIVND (reference sequence). The junction had 7 bases not matched to a gene; V was cut back by 1 base and J by 7 bases.

The V and J genes are TRBV6-2 or TRBV6-3 and TRBJ1-1; the D is unclear. Looked up from germline, CDR1 is MNHEY and CDR2 is SVGEGT. Trimming took 0 bases from V and 0 from J, leaving 11 bases between them. This CDR3 is built from 16 residues. CDR3 DNA: TGTGCCAGCAGTTACTCGAAAAAGAGCATGAACACTGAAGCTTTCTTT. Protein: CASSYSKKSMNTEAFF.

The rearrangement uses TRBV3-1 (or the pseudogene TRBV3-2) and TRBJ1-5; 7 bases map to TRBD1. Germline trimming cut 4 bases from V and 2 bases from J; bases unmatched to any gene: 2. This CDR3 spans 14 amino acids. The germline gives CDR1 LGHDT, CDR2 YNNKEL (reference sequence). DNA of the CDR3: TGTGCCAGCAGCCCCGGACAGGGCAATCAGCCCCAGCATTTT. This codes for CASSPGQGNQPQHF.

V is TRBV9 and J is TRBJ2-3, with TRBD1 as a possible D gene (6 bases). Germline loops: CDR1 SGDLS, CDR2 YYNGEE. The V end lost 3 bases, the J end lost 2 bases, and 16 bases lay between the germline ends. This CDR3 comprises 16 residues. CDR3: CASSAWGRATTDTQYF. The DNA for the CDR3 is TGTGCCAGCAGCGCGTGGGGGCGAGCCACCACAGATACGCAGTATTTT. The entire variable domain, with the rest obtained from reference TRBV9 and TRBJ2-3, is as follows: DSGVTQTPKHLITATGQRVTLRCSPRSGDLSVYWYQQSLDQGLQFLIQYYNGEERAKGNILERFSAQQFPDLHSELNLSSLELGDSALYFCASSAWGRATTDTQYFGPGTRLTVL.

This sequence joins TRBV5-8 and TRBJ2-6, with 7 bases fitting TRBD1. Per germline, CDR1 SGHTS and CDR2 YDEGEE. Trimming cost V 4 bases and J 0 bases; bases outside gene matches: 4. The CDR3 has 16 residues. The CDR3 sequence is CASSRQGNSGANVLTF. DNA for the CDR3: TGTGCCAGCAGCCGACAGGGTAACTCTGGGGCCAACGTCCTGACTTTC.

The chain has TRBV15 and TRBJ1-1; the D gene is possibly TRBD1 (5 bases). V lost 2 bases and J lost 6, with 13 bases in between. Germline CDR1 and CDR2: LNHNV and YYDKDF (reference sequence). The CDR3 loop spans 14 amino acids. This chain's CDR3 is CATSRREGLAEAFF. CDR3 nucleotide sequence: TGTGCCACCAGCAGAAGGGAGGGACTGGCTGAAGCTTTCTTT.

On this clone itself: Other DNA sequences from this sample encode an identical CDR3 as well. The chain uses TRBV7-3 and TRBJ1-4; weak D call: TRBD1 (6 bases). CDR3 length: 15 residues. The V gene's germline CDR1 is SGHTA and CDR2 FQGTGA. The V end was cut by 1 base, the J end by 1 base, with 7 bases between. The CDR3 loop is CASSLRGGTNEKLFF. CDR3 in DNA: TGTGCCAGCAGCTTAAGAGGGGGAACTAATGAAAAACTGTTTTTT.

The chain is built from TRBV12-3 or TRBV12-4 and TRBJ1-1; 7 bases are a match to TRBD1. The CDR3 has 13 amino acids. The junction had 6 bases not matched to a gene; V was cut back by 5 bases and J by 6 bases. Here the CDR3 DNA reads TGTGCCAGCAGTCCTCGGACAGGCTCTGAAGCTTTCTTT. Translating gives CASSPRTGSEAFF.

The chain couples TRBV7-2 to TRBJ1-2; 9 nucleotides agree with TRBD1. V shed 4 bases, J shed 4 bases, and the junction held 10 bases outside the gene matches. Looked up from germline, CDR1 is SGHTA and CDR2 is FQGNSA. The length of the CDR3 is 16 residues. The CDR3 spells CASSSTSDRGGYGYTF. CDR3 bases: TGTGCCAGCAGCTCCACCTCGGACAGGGGCGGCTATGGCTACACCTTC.

The rearrangement joins TRBV24-1 to TRBJ2-1, with 9 bases aligning to TRBD2. Unmatched junction bases numbered 5, after V lost 3 bases and J lost 6 bases. Germline-derived CDR1 and CDR2 are KGHDR and SFDVKD. CDR3 length: 15 amino acids. The CDR3 coding sequence is TGTGCCACCAGTGATATGGGCGGGGGGGCCAATGAGCAGTTCTTC. This sequence encodes CATSDMGGGANEQFF.

In its sample, this clone was seen once. The chain has TRBV10-2 and TRBJ2-7, with D perhaps TRBD2 (5 bases). The CDR3 is 14 amino acids. The V and J ends lost 4 bases and 0 bases respectively, with 10 bases between them. Germline V CDR1 and CDR2: WSHSY, SAAADI. Here the CDR3 DNA reads TGCGCCAGCAGTGTTGAGGGAAGCTCCTACGAGCAGTACTTC. It yields the protein CASSVEGSSYEQYF.

As concerns this clone: Germline and junction disagree at one end, which may indicate a read error. The V call is TRBV5-5, the J call TRBJ2-7; maybe TRBD1 (5 bases). Germline values: CDR1 SGHKS, CDR2 YYEKEE (reference sequence). The CDR3 runs to 14 residues. CDR3 loop: CASSFSGDSRFRDF. CDR3 in DNA: TGTGCCAGCAGCTTTAGTGGTGACAGTCGTTTTCGGGACTTC.

This clone was picked up one time. The V call is TRBV4-1, the J call TRBJ1-1; no firm D call. Germline V gene sequence: CDR1 MGHRA, CDR2 YSYEKL. Trimming took off 4 bases at V and 3 bases at J, with 9 bases between the two ends. The CDR3 runs to 13 residues. The CDR3 region is CASSLLEDTEAFF. In DNA, the CDR3 is TGCGCCAGCAGCCTCCTCGAGGACACTGAAGCTTTCTTT.

J is TRBJ1-5 and V is TRBV19, with TRBD1 as a possible D gene (6 bases). V lost 6 bases and J 1 base, leaving 16 bases between the germline ends. The CDR3 consists of 16 residues. In germline, CDR1 is LNHDA, CDR2 SQIVND (reference sequence). CDR3 sequence reads: CASSRGARGSNQPQHF. In nucleotides, the CDR3 is TGTGCCAGTAGCCGGGGGGCCCGGGGGAGCAATCAGCCCCAGCATTTT. The full variable domain, in which reference TRBV19 and TRBJ1-5 provide the parts outside the CDR3, is DGGITQSPKYLFRKEGQNVTLSCEQNLNHDAMYWYRQDPGQGLRLIYYSQIVNDFQKGDIAEGYSVSREKKESFPLTVTSAQKNPTAFYLCASSRGARGSNQPQHFGDGTRLSIL.

V gene TRBV3-1 (or the pseudogene TRBV3-2) combines with J gene TRBJ1-5; TRBD1 might be the D (6 bases). Trimming took off 5 bases at V and 3 bases at J, with 14 bases between the two ends. This CDR3 has 15 amino acids. CDR1 is LGHDT and CDR2 is YNNKEL in the germline V gene (reference sequence). As DNA, the CDR3 is TGTGCCAGCAGCGACAGTGGACAGATCAATCAGCCCCAGCATTTT. It codes for CASSDSGQINQPQHF.